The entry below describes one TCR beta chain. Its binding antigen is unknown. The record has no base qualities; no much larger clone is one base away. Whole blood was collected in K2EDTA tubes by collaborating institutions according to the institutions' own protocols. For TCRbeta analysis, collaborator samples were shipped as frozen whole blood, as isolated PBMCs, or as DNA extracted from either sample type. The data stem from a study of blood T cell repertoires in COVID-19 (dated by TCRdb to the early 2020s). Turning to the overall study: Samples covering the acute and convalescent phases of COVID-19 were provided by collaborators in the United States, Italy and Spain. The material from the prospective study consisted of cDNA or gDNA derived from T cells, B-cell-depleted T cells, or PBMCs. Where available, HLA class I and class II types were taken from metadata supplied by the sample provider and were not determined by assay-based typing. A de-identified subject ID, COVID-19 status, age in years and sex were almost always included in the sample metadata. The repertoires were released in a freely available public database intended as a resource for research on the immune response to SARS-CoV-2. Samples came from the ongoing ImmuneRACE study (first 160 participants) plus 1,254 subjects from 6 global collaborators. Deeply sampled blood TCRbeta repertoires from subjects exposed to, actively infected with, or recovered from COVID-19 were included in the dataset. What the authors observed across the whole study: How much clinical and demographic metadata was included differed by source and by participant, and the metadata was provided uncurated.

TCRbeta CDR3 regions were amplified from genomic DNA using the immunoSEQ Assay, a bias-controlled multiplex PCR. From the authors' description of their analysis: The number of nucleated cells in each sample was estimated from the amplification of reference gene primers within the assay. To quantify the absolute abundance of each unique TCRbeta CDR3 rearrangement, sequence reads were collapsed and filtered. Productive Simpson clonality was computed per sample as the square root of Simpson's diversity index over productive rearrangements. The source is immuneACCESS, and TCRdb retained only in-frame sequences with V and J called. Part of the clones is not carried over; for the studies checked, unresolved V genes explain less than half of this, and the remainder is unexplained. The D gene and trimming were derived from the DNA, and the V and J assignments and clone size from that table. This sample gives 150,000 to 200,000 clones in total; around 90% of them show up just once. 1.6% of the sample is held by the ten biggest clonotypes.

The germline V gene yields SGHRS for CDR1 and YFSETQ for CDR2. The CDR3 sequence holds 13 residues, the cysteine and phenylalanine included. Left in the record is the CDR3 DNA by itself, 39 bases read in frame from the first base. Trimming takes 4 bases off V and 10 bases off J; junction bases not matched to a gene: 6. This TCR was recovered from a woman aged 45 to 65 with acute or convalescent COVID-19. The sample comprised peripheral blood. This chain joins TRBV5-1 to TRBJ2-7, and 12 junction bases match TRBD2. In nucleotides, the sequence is TGCGCCAGCAGCAGTACTAGCGGGAGGTATCAGTACTTC. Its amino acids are CASSSTSGRYQYF.